The clone carrying this TCR beta chain was observed a handful of times. Germline V gene lookup returns CDR1 MNHNS and CDR2 SASEGT. The CDR3 is 15 amino acids. The V gene lost 6 bases and the J gene lost 4 bases, with 15 bases spanning the gap. The data stem from a study of shared clonotypes between healthy human individuals. Sequenced by immunoSEQ multiplex PCR; TCRdb stores in-frame clones only, minus some. The sample carries under 1,100,000 clones, around three quarters recorded once. This rearrangement joins TRBV6-1 to TRBJ1-4; tentative D call: TRBD1 (6 bases). Sequenced sample: memory CD4+ T cells from PBMCs. Subset of the sample: CD45RA-negative fraction. The receptor comes from a man between 18 and 29 years old in good health. Some clones in this sample may be carry-over from other donors' samples. The CDR3 spells CASSRGQSDNEKLFF. CDR3 nucleotides: TGTGCCAGCAGCCGTGGACAGTCAGATAATGAAAAACTGTTTTTT.